What follows describes a single T cell receptor beta chain. The length of the CDR3 is 12 residues. V dropped 1 base and J dropped 7 bases, with 6 bases sitting between them. The germline V gene has CDR1 SGHKS and CDR2 YYEKEE (reference sequence). Original processing methods: Amplified reference gene primers provided the basis for estimating nucleated cell counts. Repertoires were generated with immunoSEQ multiplex PCR, while TCRdb's copy carries only in-frame clones and drops some. That table gives V, J and clone size, and the DNA gave D and trimming. The data hold about 98,000 clones, with 86% observed a single time. The sample comes from a study of blood T cell repertoires in COVID-19. Study overall: T cells, B-cell-depleted T cells, or PBMCs supplied cDNA or gDNA.

The chain is built from TRBV5-5 and TRBJ2-1, with no clear D. The sample comprised peripheral blood. The TCR sequence derives from a man aged 50 to 60 with acute or convalescent COVID-19. The CDR3: CASSLLPNEQFF. The CDR3 nucleotides are TGTGCCAGCAGCTTGCTTCCGAATGAGCAGTTCTTC. The whole variable domain, filled in from reference TRBV5-5 and TRBJ2-1, reads DAGVTQSPTHLIKTRGQQVTLRCSPISGHKSVSWYQQVLGQGPQFIFQYYEKEERGRGNFPDRFSARQFPNYSSELNVNALLLGDSALYLCASSLLPNEQFFGPGTRLTVL.